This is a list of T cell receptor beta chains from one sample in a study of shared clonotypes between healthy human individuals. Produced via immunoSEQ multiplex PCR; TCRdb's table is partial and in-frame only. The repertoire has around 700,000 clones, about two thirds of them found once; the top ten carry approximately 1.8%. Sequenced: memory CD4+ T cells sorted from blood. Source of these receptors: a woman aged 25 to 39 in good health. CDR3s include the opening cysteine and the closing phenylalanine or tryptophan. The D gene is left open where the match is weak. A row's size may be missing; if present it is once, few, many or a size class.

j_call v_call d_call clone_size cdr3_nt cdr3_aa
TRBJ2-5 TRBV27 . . TGTGCCAGCAGTTTATTACCCTCGGGAGTTACGGAGACCCAGTACTTC CASSLLPSGVTETQYF
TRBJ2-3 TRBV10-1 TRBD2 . TGCGCCAGCAGCGAACAACTAGCGGGAGGGGCGGATACGCAGTATTTT CASSEQLAGGADTQYF
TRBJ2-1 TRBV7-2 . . TGTGCCAGCAGCCTTGACGGTGTGGCCTACAATGAGCAGTTCTTC CASSLDGVAYNEQFF
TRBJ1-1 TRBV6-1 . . TGTGCCAGCAGTATAACAGGGCTGAACACTGAAGCTTTCTTT CASSITGLNTEAFF
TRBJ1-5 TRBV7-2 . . TGTGCCAGCAGCTTAGACGGGTACAATCAGCCCCAGCATTTT CASSLDGYNQPQHF
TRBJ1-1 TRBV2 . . TGTGCCAGCAGAGGAGCGAACACTGAAGCTTTCTTT CASRGANTEAFF
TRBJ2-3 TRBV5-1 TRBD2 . TGCGCCAGCAGCTTGTATCCAGCGGGAAGCTCGGGGGATACGCAGTATTTT CASSLYPAGSSGDTQYF
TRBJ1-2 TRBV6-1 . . TGTGCCAGCAGTGAGTTAGGGGCCGTCCCTGGGGGCTACACCTTC CASSELGAVPGGYTF
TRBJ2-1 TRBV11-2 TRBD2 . TGTGCCAGCAGCTGGAATCCGGGACTAGCGAATGAGCAGTTCTTC CASSWNPGLANEQFF
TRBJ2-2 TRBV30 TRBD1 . TGTGCCTGGGACGGACAGGGGAAAATCACCGGGGAGCTGTTTTTT CAWDGQGKITGELFF
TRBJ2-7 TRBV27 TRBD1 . TGTGCCAGCACCTCGGCCGGGACAGGGGGCGGCGAGCAGTACTTC CASTSAGTGGGEQYF
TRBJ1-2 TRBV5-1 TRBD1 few TGCGCCAGCAGCGCATCGACAGGGGGCTCAGGCTATGGCTACACCTTC CASSASTGGSGYGYTF
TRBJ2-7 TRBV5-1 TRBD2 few TGCGCCAGCAGCCCCGGGACTAGCGGGCAGGAGCAGTACTTC CASSPGTSGQEQYF
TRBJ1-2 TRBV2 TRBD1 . TGTGCCAGTGGCCGGCAGGGGGCGACCTATGGCTACACCTTC CASGRQGATYGYTF
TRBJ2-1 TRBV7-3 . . TGTGCCAGCAGCTTAAAACGGGGACTTGAGCAGTTCTTC CASSLKRGLEQFF
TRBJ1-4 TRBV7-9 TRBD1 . TGTGCCAGCAGCTTAGCAGGGGGCAATGAAAAACTGTTTTTT CASSLAGGNEKLFF
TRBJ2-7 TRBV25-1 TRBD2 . TGTGCCAGCAGGGGTGGGACTAGCGGGAACGAGCAGTACTTC CASRGGTSGNEQYF
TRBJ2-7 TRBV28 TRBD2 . TGTGCCAGCAGTTTCGGTGGGAGGGTATACGAGCAGTACTTC CASSFGGRVYEQYF
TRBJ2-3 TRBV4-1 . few TGCGCCAGCAGCAACGCAGGGCATACTCGCACAGATACGCAGTATTTT CASSNAGHTRTDTQYF
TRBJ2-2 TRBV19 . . TGTGCCAGTAGTTATTTGGGGGGAGGACCCACCGGGGAGCTGTTTTTT CASSYLGGGPTGELFF
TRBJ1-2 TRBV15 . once TGTGCCACCAGCAGCTTGGGGCAGGGAGAGATCTATGGCTACACCTTC CATSSLGQGEIYGYTF
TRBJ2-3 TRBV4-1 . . TGCGCCAGCAGCCAAGAGGGTACGCAGTATTTT CASSQEGTQYF
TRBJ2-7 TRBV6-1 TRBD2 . TGTGCCAGCAGTGAAACGGGACTAGCGGGGAAGCCGTACTTC CASSETGLAGKPYF
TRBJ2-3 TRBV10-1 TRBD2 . TGCGCCAGCAGTGAGCCTAGCGGAGGGGATACGCAGTATTTT CASSEPSGGDTQYF
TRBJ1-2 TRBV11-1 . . TGTGCCAGCAGCTTAGACCGAGGCGGTGGTCGTATTGGGATTCACACCTTC CASSLDRGGGRIGIHTF
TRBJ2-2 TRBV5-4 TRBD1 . TGTGCCAGCAGCTTGGGGACAGGGCCCACCGGGGAGCTGTTTTTT CASSLGTGPTGELFF
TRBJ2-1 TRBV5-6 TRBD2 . TGTGCCAGCAGCTTGGAACTAGCGGGAGGGACTGCGGAGTTCTTC CASSLELAGGTAEFF
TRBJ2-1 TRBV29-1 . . TGCAGCGTGGATTACAATGAGCAGTTCTTC CSVDYNEQFF
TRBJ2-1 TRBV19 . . TGTGCCAGTAGTGTCGTTCTACAGGTGCATGAGCAGTTCTTC CASSVVLQVHEQFF
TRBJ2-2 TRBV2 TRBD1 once TGTGCCAGCAGTGCTGACAGGGGGCCGAACACCGGGGAGCTGTTTTTT CASSADRGPNTGELFF
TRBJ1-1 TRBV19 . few TGTGCCAGTAGGGAGGACAGAAACACTGAAGCTTTCTTT CASREDRNTEAFF
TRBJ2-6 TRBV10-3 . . TGTGCCATCAAAACGGATCCGGGGGCCAACGTCCTGACTTTC CAIKTDPGANVLTF
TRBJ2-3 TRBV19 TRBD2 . TGTGCCAGTAGTCCGACTAGCGGGGACCCCACAGATACGCAGTATTTT CASSPTSGDPTDTQYF
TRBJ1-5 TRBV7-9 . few TGTGCCAGCAGCCTTGGTCGGGGGGAAGGGAGCAATCAGCCCCAGCATTTT CASSLGRGEGSNQPQHF
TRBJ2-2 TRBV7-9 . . TGTGCCAGCAGCTTAGGGTCGCGAGGGGAGAACACCGGGGAGCTGTTTTTT CASSLGSRGENTGELFF
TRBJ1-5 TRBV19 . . TGTGCCAGTAGTCCCGACCTCGCGGCCCAGCATTTT CASSPDLAAQHF
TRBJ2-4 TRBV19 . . TGTGCCAGTAGTGCCCCGGAGGCCAAAAACATTCAGTACTTC CASSAPEAKNIQYF
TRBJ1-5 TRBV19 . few TGTGCCAGTGCCAAAGGGGGGGACCAGCCCCAGCATTTT CASAKGGDQPQHF
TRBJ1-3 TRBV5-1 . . TGCGCCAGCAGCTTAGGCACCTCTGGAAACACCATATATTTT CASSLGTSGNTIYF
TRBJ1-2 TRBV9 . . TGTGCCAGCAGCGTCCAGGGGAACTATGGCTACACCTTC CASSVQGNYGYTF
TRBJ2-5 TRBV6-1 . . TGTGCCAGCAGTGAAATGCCCCAAGAGACCCAGTACTTC CASSEMPQETQYF